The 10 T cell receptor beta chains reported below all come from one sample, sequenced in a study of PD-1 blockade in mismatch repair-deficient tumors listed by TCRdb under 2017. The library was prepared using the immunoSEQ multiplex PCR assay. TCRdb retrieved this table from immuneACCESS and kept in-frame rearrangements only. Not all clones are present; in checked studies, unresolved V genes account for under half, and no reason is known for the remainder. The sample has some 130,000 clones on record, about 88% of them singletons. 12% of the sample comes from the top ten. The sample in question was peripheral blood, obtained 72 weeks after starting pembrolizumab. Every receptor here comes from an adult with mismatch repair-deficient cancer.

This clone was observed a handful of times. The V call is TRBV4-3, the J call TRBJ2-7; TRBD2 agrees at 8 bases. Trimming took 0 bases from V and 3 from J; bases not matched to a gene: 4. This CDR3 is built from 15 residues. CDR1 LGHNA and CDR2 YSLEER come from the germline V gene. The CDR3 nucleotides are TGCGCCAGCAGCCAAGAGACAGCGGGAGTCTACGAGCAGTACTTC. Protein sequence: CASSQETAGVYEQYF.

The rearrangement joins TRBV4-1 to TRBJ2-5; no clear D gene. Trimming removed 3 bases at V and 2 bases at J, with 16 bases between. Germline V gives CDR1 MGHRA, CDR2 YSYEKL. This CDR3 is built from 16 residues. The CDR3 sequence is CASSQIGNVDQETQYF. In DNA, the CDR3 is TGCGCCAGCAGCCAGATAGGGAATGTGGATCAAGAGACCCAGTACTTC.

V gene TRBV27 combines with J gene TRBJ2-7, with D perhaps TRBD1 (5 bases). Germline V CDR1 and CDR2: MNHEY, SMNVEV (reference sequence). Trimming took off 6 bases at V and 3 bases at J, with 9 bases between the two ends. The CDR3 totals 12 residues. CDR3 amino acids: CASSRDSYEQYF. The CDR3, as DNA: TGTGCCAGCAGCCGCGACAGCTACGAGCAGTACTTC.

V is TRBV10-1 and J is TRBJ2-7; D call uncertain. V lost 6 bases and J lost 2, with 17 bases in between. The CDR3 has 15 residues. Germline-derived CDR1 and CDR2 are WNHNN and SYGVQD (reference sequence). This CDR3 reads CASSFDYKDPYEQYF. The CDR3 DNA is TGCGCCAGCAGCTTTGATTACAAGGACCCCTACGAGCAGTACTTC.

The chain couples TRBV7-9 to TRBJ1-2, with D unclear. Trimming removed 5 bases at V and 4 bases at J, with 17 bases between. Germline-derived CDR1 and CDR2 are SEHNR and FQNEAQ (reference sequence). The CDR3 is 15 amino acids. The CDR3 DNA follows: TGTGCCAGCAGCCCCTCCCTCGGGGATAGCTATGGCTACACCTTC. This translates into CASSPSLGDSYGYTF. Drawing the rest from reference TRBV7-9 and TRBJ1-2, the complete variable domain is DTGVSQNPRHKITKRGQNVTFRCDPISEHNRLYWYRQTLGQGPEFLTYFQNEAQLEKSRLLSDRFSAERPKGSFSTLEIQRTEQGDSAMYLCASSPSLGDSYGYTFGSGTRLTVV.

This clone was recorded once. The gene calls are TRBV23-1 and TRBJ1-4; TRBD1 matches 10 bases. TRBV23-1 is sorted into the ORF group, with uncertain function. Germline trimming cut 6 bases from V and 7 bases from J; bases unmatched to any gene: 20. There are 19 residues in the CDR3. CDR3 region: CASSRLGTGELGTAEKLFF. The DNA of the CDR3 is TGCGCCAGCAGCCGATTAGGGACAGGGGAACTGGGGACTGCTGAAAAACTGTTTTTT.

The CDR3 spells CASSQVMRPTDTQYF. Written as DNA, the CDR3 is TGCGCCAGCAGCCAAGTTATGAGGCCCACAGATACGCAGTATTTT. This sequence joins TRBV4-1 and TRBJ2-3, with no clear D. Germline V gene lookup returns CDR1 MGHRA and CDR2 YSYEKL. The CDR3 consists of 15 residues. With 1 base removed from V and 2 bases from J, the gap between germline ends came to 10 bases.

For the CDR3, the DNA is TGTGCCAGCAGTCCCCGGTTGGGGACTAGCGGGAGGAGCGGGACCCAGTACTTC. Its translation is CASSPRLGTSGRSGTQYF. This chain connects TRBV7-9 to TRBJ2-5; 15 bases are shared with TRBD2. Unmatched junction bases numbered 15, after V lost 6 bases and J lost 7 bases. The CDR3 has 18 residues. The germline V gene encodes CDR1 SEHNR and CDR2 FQNEAQ (reference sequence).

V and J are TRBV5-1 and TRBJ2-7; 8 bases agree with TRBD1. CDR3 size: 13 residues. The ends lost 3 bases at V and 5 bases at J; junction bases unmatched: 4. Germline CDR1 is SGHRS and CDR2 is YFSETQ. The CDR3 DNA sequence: TGCGCCAGCAGCTCAGGACAGGGTGACGAGCAGTACTTC. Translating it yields CASSSGQGDEQYF. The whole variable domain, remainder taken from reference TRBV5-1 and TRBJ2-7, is KAGVTQTPRYLIKTRGQQVTLSCSPISGHRSVSWYQQTPGQGLQFLFEYFSETQRNKGNFPGRFSGRQFSNSRSEMNVSTLELGDSALYLCASSSGQGDEQYFGPGTRLTVT.

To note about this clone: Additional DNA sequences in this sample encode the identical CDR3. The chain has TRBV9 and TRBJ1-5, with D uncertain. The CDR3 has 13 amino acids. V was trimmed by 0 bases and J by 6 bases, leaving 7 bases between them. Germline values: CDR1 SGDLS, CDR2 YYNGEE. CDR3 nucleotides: TGTGCCAGCAGCGTAGGGGAAGGTCAGCCCCAGCATTTT. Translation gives CASSVGEGQPQHF.